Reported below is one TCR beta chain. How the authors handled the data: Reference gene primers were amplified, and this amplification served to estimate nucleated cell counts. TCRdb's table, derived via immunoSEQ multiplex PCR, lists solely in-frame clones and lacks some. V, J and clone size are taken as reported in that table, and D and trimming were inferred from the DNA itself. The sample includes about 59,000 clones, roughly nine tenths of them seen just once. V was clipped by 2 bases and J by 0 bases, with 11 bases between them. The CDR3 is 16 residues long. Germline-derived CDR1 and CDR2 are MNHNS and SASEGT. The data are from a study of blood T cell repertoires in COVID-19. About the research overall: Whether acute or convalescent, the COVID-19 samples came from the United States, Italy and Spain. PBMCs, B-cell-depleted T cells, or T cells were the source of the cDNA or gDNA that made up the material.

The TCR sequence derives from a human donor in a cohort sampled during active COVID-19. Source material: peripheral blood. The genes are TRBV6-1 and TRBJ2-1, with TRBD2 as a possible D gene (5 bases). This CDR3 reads CASSEFGVSSYNEQFF. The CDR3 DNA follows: TGTGCCAGCAGTGAATTCGGGGTTAGCTCCTACAATGAGCAGTTCTTC.